This TCR beta chain was captured by sequencing in a study of neoadjuvant nivolumab and ipilimumab in lung cancer. Study-wide results and limits: Pathologic regression was not significantly tied to TCR clonality. From pretherapy to surgery, tumor richness and clonality rose with dual therapy.

The data were produced by immunoSEQ multiplex PCR, yet TCRdb's version contains in-frame clones alone and is incomplete. The sample has approximately 30,000 clones, more than 75% seen once. Turning to this clone: Its specificity is not known.

The sequence was obtained from an adult with non-small cell lung cancer. This specimen was tumor tissue, taken after neoadjuvant nivolumab, alone or with ipilimumab, at or shortly before surgery.

The CDR3 is CSAASAPGANVLTF. The CDR3 nucleotides are TGCAGCGCCGCTAGCGCCCCTGGGGCCAACGTCCTGACTTTC. The chain employs TRBV29-1 and TRBJ2-6; a weak D match, TRBD2 (6 bases). This CDR3 has 14 residues. V was cut by 7 bases and J by 2 bases, with 12 bases left in between. Germline V gene sequence: CDR1 SQVTM, CDR2 ANQGSEA.